These 27 T cell receptor beta chains came from one sample sequenced in a study of cytomegalovirus exposure and HLA in healthy donors. PCR was performed using 60 Vbeta and 13 Jbeta primers. Libraries were prepared by immunoSEQ multiplex PCR; TCRdb keeps only in-frame clonotypes and omits some of them. The sample shows 100,000 to 150,000 clones, about 71% of them seen only once. Sequencing was carried out using PBMCs. These receptors originate from a woman in her 50s in good health and CMV-seronegative.

This clone was detected only once. A much larger clone sits a single nucleotide away, making a read error possible. The CDR3 DNA sequence: TGTGCCAGCAGTCCGGGGACTGAAGCTTTCTTT. Protein product: CASSPGTEAFF. V and J are TRBV27 and TRBJ1-1; D remains ambiguous. The CDR3 covers 11 residues. V was clipped by 5 bases and J by 5 bases, with 6 bases between them. CDR1 and CDR2 (germline): MNHEY, SMNVEV (reference sequence).

V usage is TRBV12-5 and J usage is TRBJ1-1; the D gene is possibly TRBD1 (5 bases). Germline V CDR1 and CDR2: LGHNT, FRNRAP. Trimming cost V 7 bases and J 7 bases, with 16 bases left between them. The CDR3 loop spans 13 amino acids. The CDR3 is CASVIPGGGEAFF. CDR3 coding DNA: TGTGCTAGTGTCATCCCGGGGGGAGGTGAAGCTTTCTTT.

Regarding this clone: It may be a read error: a sequence one base away is much more abundant. The chain employs TRBV2 and TRBJ2-3, with 7 nucleotides matching TRBD2. The CDR3 covers 13 residues. V was clipped by 9 bases and J by 1 base; unmatched bases: 4. Germline CDR1 and CDR2: SNHLY and FYNNEI. The CDR3 reads CARGTIGTDTQYF. Here the CDR3 DNA reads TGTGCCAGGGGGACTATCGGCACAGATACGCAGTATTTT.

The chain links TRBV6-6 to TRBJ2-3; weak D call: TRBD2 (5 bases). Germline values: CDR1 MNHNY, CDR2 SVGAGI (reference sequence). V dropped 0 bases and J dropped 0 bases, with 10 bases sitting between them. This CDR3 spans 16 amino acids. CDR3 in amino acids: CASSYSRQRSTDTQYF. In DNA, the CDR3 is TGTGCCAGCAGTTACTCGAGGCAGCGGAGCACAGATACGCAGTATTTT.

The V gene is TRBV7-3, the J gene TRBJ2-6; 9 bases fit TRBD1. Germline V gives CDR1 SGHTA, CDR2 FQGTGA. The CDR3 runs 15 residues. Germline trimming cut 6 bases from V and 5 bases from J; bases unmatched to any gene: 5. The CDR3 spells CASRETGGRANVLTF. CDR3 in DNA: TGTGCCAGCAGGGAGACAGGGGGAAGGGCCAACGTCCTGACTTTC.

This sequence joins TRBV28 and TRBJ1-5, with 7 bases lining up with TRBD1. The junction had 3 bases not matched to a gene; V was cut back by 6 bases and J by 1 base. Germline V gene data show CDR1 as MDHEN and CDR2 as SYDVKM. CDR3 length equals 14 residues. The CDR3 here is CASRAQGSNQPQHF. The CDR3 coding sequence is TGTGCCAGCAGAGCACAGGGGAGCAATCAGCCCCAGCATTTT.

V and J are TRBV7-2 and TRBJ2-7, with 10 nucleotides matching TRBD1. V shed 1 base, J shed 3 bases, and the junction held 3 bases outside the gene matches. This CDR3 contains 15 residues. Germline values: CDR1 SGHTA, CDR2 FQGNSA. The CDR3 reads CASSLGTGGLYEQYF. The CDR3 bases are TGTGCCAGCAGCTTAGGGACAGGGGGACTCTACGAGCAGTACTTC. Together with reference TRBV7-2 and TRBJ2-7, the CDR3 gives the full variable domain: GAGVSQSPSNKVTEKGKDVELRCDPISGHTALYWYRQSLGQGLEFLIYFQGNSAPDKSGLPSDRFSAERTGGSVSTLTIQRTQQEDSAVYLCASSLGTGGLYEQYFGPGTRLTVT.

This clone occurred a few times. This rearrangement joins TRBV27 to TRBJ2-7, with 7 bases identical to TRBD2. The CDR3 spans 15 residues. Trimming cost V 6 bases and J 4 bases; bases outside gene matches: 12. CDR1 and CDR2 (germline): MNHEY, SMNVEV (reference sequence). The DNA of the CDR3 is TGTGCCAGCAGAATCTCAGGAAGCGGGACTTACGAGCAGTACTTC. Residues: CASRISGSGTYEQYF.

This clone was seen more than once but under ten times. V usage is TRBV4-3 and J usage is TRBJ1-1, with D possibly TRBD1 on 5 matching bases. V was pared by 3 bases and J by 1 base, with 15 bases between. Germline V CDR1 and CDR2: LGHNA, YSLEER. The CDR3 is made up of 16 amino acids. CDR3 region: CASSHTGGGGNTEAFF. DNA of the CDR3: TGCGCCAGCAGCCATACCGGTGGGGGGGGGAACACTGAAGCTTTCTTT.

This clone ranks as medium-sized. V is TRBV7-2 and J is TRBJ2-7; tentatively, D is TRBD2 (5 bases). The V gene's germline CDR1 is SGHTA and CDR2 FQGNSA. V dropped 3 bases and J dropped 2 bases, with 5 bases sitting between them. CDR3 length equals 12 residues. Here the CDR3 DNA reads TGTGCCAGCAGCTTTAGCGCCTACGAGCAGTACTTC. It encodes CASSFSAYEQYF.

The rearrangement uses TRBV29-1 and TRBJ2-7; 10 bases align to TRBD2. The trim removed 5 bases at V and 4 bases at J, leaving 5 bases unmatched. The CDR3 loop spans 13 amino acids. Germline assignment: CDR1 SQVTM and CDR2 ANQGSEA. In DNA, the CDR3 is TGCAGCGTTTCGACTAGCGGGCGGTACGAGCAGTACTTC. Its translation is CSVSTSGRYEQYF.

V is TRBV7-9 and J is TRBJ2-5; a weak D match, TRBD1 (5 bases). The length of the CDR3 is 14 residues. V was trimmed by 5 bases and J by 4 bases, leaving 14 bases between them. Germline CDR1 reads SEHNR; CDR2 reads FQNEAQ (reference sequence). For the CDR3, the DNA is TGTGCCAGCAGCCATACAAGGGGTTCAGAGACCCAGTACTTC. It yields the protein CASSHTRGSETQYF.

The V call is TRBV7-9, the J call TRBJ2-3; D not certain. There are 13 residues in the CDR3. Germline lookup yields CDR1 SEHNR and CDR2 FQNEAQ (reference sequence). V gave up 2 bases and J gave up 5 bases, with 8 bases separating them. The chain's CDR3 is CASSLSPVDTQYF. CDR3 DNA sequence: TGTGCCAGCAGCTTATCCCCAGTAGATACGCAGTATTTT.

V is TRBV29-1 and J is TRBJ2-5; TRBD1 might be the D (6 bases). Germline V gene lookup returns CDR1 SQVTM and CDR2 ANQGSEA. V gave up 5 bases and J gave up 5 bases, with 21 bases separating them. This CDR3 comprises 15 residues. This chain's CDR3 is CSVSKNQQGWETQYF. The CDR3, as DNA: TGCAGCGTTTCCAAAAACCAACAGGGTTGGGAGACCCAGTACTTC.

Concerning this clone: The sample carries other DNA sequences with the same CDR3. The chain combines TRBV30 with TRBJ2-1; 8 bases map to TRBD1. V dropped 5 bases and J dropped 3; count of bases not matched to a gene: 3. This CDR3 spans 13 amino acids. Germline V gene lookup returns CDR1 GTSNPN and CDR2 SVGIG (reference sequence). As DNA, the CDR3 is TGTGCCTGGGACAGGGGAAGCTACAATGAGCAGTTCTTC. It encodes CAWDRGSYNEQFF.

The V gene is TRBV14, the J gene TRBJ2-7, with unresolved D. Trimming took off 5 bases at V and 0 bases at J, with 11 bases between the two ends. The CDR3 runs to 14 residues. The germline CDR1 and CDR2 sequences are SGHDN and FVKESK. The chain's CDR3 is CASSLGALSYEQYF. Written as DNA, the CDR3 is TGTGCCAGCAGCTTGGGCGCCCTCTCCTACGAGCAGTACTTC.

In the case of this clone: Compared with germline, one end of the junction differs, possibly owing to a read error. The CDR3 sequence is CASSANRDEKNF. In DNA, the CDR3 is TGTGCCAGCAGCGCAAACAGGGATGAGAAGAACTTC. The V and J genes are TRBV2 and TRBJ2-7; possible D gene TRBD1, 6 bases. From germline, CDR1 is SNHLY and CDR2 FYNNEI. This CDR3 region has 12 residues.

This clone was recorded a few times. V gene TRBV7-3 combines with J gene TRBJ2-3, with no clear D. This CDR3 region has 13 residues. V gave up 4 bases and J gave up 4 bases, with 9 bases separating them. Germline-derived CDR1 and CDR2 are SGHTA and FQGTGA. CDR3 DNA: TGTGCCAGCAGCTCCCCCCGGGCAGATACGCAGTATTTT. Residues: CASSSPRADTQYF.

This clone was counted between two and nine times. The rearrangement links TRBV11-3 to TRBJ2-7; a possible D gene is TRBD2 (5 bases). Germline CDR1 is SGHNT and CDR2 is YENEEA. The CDR3 loop spans 13 amino acids. The V end was cut by 5 bases, the J end by 4 bases, with 12 bases between. DNA of the CDR3: TGTGCCAGCAGCCTAAGCGGTCTGTACGAGCAGTACTTC. Its translation: CASSLSGLYEQYF.

The rearrangement uses TRBV9 and TRBJ1-2; 7 bases agree with TRBD1. The CDR3 is made up of 17 amino acids. In germline, CDR1 is SGDLS, CDR2 YYNGEE. V dropped 4 bases and J dropped 7; count of bases not matched to a gene: 19. The CDR3 DNA is TGTGCCAGCAGCTCACCCCGGAGGACAGGCTCCTCGGGTGGCTACACCTTC. It yields the protein CASSSPRRTGSSGGYTF.

This rearrangement joins TRBV5-8 to TRBJ1-5; the D gene is possibly TRBD1 (5 bases). The CDR3 runs to 15 residues. From germline, CDR1 is SGHTS and CDR2 YDEGEE. Trimming took off 1 base at V and 9 bases at J, with 17 bases between the two ends. CDR3 coding DNA: TGTGCCAGCAGCTTGACCGGGACTGGTGTTGGGCCCCAGCATTTT. Encoded protein: CASSLTGTGVGPQHF.

The chain uses TRBV11-3 and TRBJ2-1; D may be TRBD2 (6 bases). Germline CDR1 reads SGHNT; CDR2 reads YENEEA. Trimming removed 1 base at V and 2 bases at J, with 9 bases between. This CDR3 has 15 amino acids. The CDR3 loop reads CASSLAGEAYNEQFF. The CDR3 DNA reads TGTGCCAGCAGCTTAGCGGGAGAGGCCTACAATGAGCAGTTCTTC.

For the CDR3, the DNA is TGCGCCAGCAGCCAAGATGTAACGGAGGAAACGTATGGCTACACCTTC. Amino acid sequence: CASSQDVTEETYGYTF. The chain couples TRBV4-3 to TRBJ1-2, with D uncertain. CDR3 size: 16 residues. Germline CDR1 reads LGHNA; CDR2 reads YSLEER. The V end lost 0 bases, the J end lost 5 bases, and 16 bases lay between the germline ends.

The chain recombines TRBV5-4 with TRBJ2-3; TRBD2 aligns across 9 bases. V gave up 1 base and J gave up 2 bases; unmatched junction bases: 5. Germline loops: CDR1 SGHNT, CDR2 YYREEE (reference sequence). This CDR3 contains 16 residues. Here the CDR3 DNA reads TGTGCCAGCAGCTTGCGGAGCGGGAGGACCACAGATACGCAGTATTTT. Translated, it gives CASSLRSGRTTDTQYF.

The genes are TRBV5-1 and TRBJ1-3, with 7 bases lining up with TRBD1. CDR1 is SGHRS, CDR2 YFSETQ, per germline. Germline trimming cut 3 bases from V and 0 bases from J; bases unmatched to any gene: 6. This CDR3 has 16 amino acids. The CDR3 spells CASSSGQTSSGNTIYF. The DNA for the CDR3 is TGCGCCAGCAGCTCGGGACAGACCAGCTCTGGAAACACCATATATTTT.

The chain combines TRBV6-1 with TRBJ2-3, with TRBD2 matching 7 bases. CDR3 length: 15 residues. The germline V gene has CDR1 MNHNS and CDR2 SASEGT. V lost 8 bases and J lost 3; bases outside the gene matches: 11. The CDR3 is CASGVERGATDTQYF. The CDR3 nucleotides are TGTGCCAGCGGGGTGGAGCGGGGCGCAACAGATACGCAGTATTTT.

V and J are TRBV28 and TRBJ1-4, with 9 bases that match TRBD1. V was pared by 10 bases and J by 7 bases, with 10 bases of the junction left unmatched. Germline CDR1 MDHEN, CDR2 SYDVKM. The CDR3 covers 14 residues. CDR3 nucleotides: TGTGCCACCAGAACTTGGGACAGGGCTGAAAAACTGTTTTTT. As protein: CATRTWDRAEKLFF. Looking up the rest from reference TRBV28 and TRBJ1-4 gives the full variable domain: DVKVTQSSRYLVKRTGEKVFLECVQDMDHENMFWYRQDPGLGLRLIYFSYDVKMKEKGDIPEGYSVSREKKERFSLILESASTNQTSMYLCATRTWDRAEKLFFGSGTQLSVL.